These 22 T cell receptor beta chains share one sample of origin, sequenced in a study of patients and donors after allogeneic stem cell transplantation. TCRdb processed the RT-PCR reads anew with MiXCR; each CDR3 protein has one entry. This repertoire shows about 110,000 distinct CDR3 sequences, approximately 35% found once; its top ten account for about 27%. Specimen: blood, either unsorted or a sorted T cell fraction (not recorded which). The receptors stem from a human donor who was either an allogeneic HSCT recipient or a stem cell or donor lymphocyte infusion donor (not recorded which). It is not recorded whose cells these are; they may come from a transplant donor.

The chain recombines TRBV11-2 with TRBJ1-1; D is undetermined. This CDR3 is built from 14 residues. V was clipped by 4 bases and J by 6 bases, with 15 bases between them. Germline values: CDR1 SGHAT, CDR2 FQNNGV. The CDR3 loop is CASSSRRLLSEAFF. The CDR3 DNA reads as TGTGCCAGCAGCTCCCGGCGGTTGCTATCTGAAGCTTTCTTT.

The chain carries TRBV5-6 and TRBJ2-1; TRBD1 might be the D (6 bases). The germline V gene has CDR1 SGHDT and CDR2 YYEEEE. This CDR3 contains 14 residues. V lost 2 bases and J lost 8, with 14 bases in between. The CDR3 sequence: CASSLVQGLDEQFF. CDR3 nucleotide sequence: TGTGCCAGCAGCTTAGTTCAGGGGTTGGATGAGCAGTTCTTC.

The V call is TRBV24-1, the J call TRBJ2-3, with 8 bases lining up with TRBD1. Looked up from germline, CDR1 is KGHDR and CDR2 is SFDVKD. The CDR3 runs to 14 residues. The trim removed 3 bases at V and 5 bases at J, leaving 3 bases unmatched. This CDR3 is CATSDQDRGDTQYF. The CDR3, as DNA: TGTGCCACCAGTGATCAAGACAGGGGAGATACGCAGTATTTT.

This clonotype was counted only a few times. This rearrangement joins TRBV19 to TRBJ1-2; 7 nucleotides match TRBD1. The CDR3 is made up of 14 amino acids. Unmatched junction bases numbered 4, after V lost 6 bases and J lost 0 bases. Germline V gene sequence: CDR1 LNHDA, CDR2 SQIVND (reference sequence). In nucleotides, the CDR3 is TGTGCCAGTAGCCCAGGGGGTTCTAACTATGGCTACACCTTC. This codes for CASSPGGSNYGYTF. Looking up the rest from reference TRBV19 and TRBJ1-2 gives the full variable domain: DGGITQSPKYLFRKEGQNVTLSCEQNLNHDAMYWYRQDPGQGLRLIYYSQIVNDFQKGDIAEGYSVSREKKESFPLTVTSAQKNPTAFYLCASSPGGSNYGYTFGSGTRLTVV.

The chain joins TRBV29-1 to TRBJ1-1, with a weak D call TRBD1 (5 bases). Germline CDR1 and CDR2: SQVTM and ANQGSEA. V lost 6 bases, J lost 5 bases, and 22 bases lay in between. This CDR3 is built from 15 residues. The CDR3 region is CSVNPSGWRMTEAFF. The CDR3 DNA follows: TGCAGCGTAAACCCGTCAGGGTGGCGTATGACTGAAGCTTTCTTT.

The rearrangement uses TRBV7-8 and TRBJ1-4, with no clear D. This CDR3 comprises 18 residues. Germline CDR1 SGHVS, CDR2 FQNEAQ. Trimming took 1 base from V and 7 from J, leaving 22 bases between them. The DNA for the CDR3 is TGTGCCAGCAGCTTAGATGGCCCGTTTCGCGTTGGAGGTGAAAAACTGTTTTTT. Its translation is CASSLDGPFRVGGEKLFF.

This clonotype showed up just a few times. The rearrangement links TRBV20-1 to TRBJ1-5; 10 positions match TRBD1. Germline assignment: CDR1 DFQATT and CDR2 SNEGSKA (reference sequence). Trimming cost V 0 bases and J 4 bases; bases outside gene matches: 3. This CDR3 contains 15 residues. The CDR3 spells CSAREGQGRNQPQHF. The CDR3 region has the DNA TGCAGTGCTAGAGAGGGACAGGGGCGTAATCAGCCCCAGCATTTT.

The V gene is TRBV19, the J gene TRBJ2-7; TRBD2 is a possible D gene (6 bases). Germline V gene data show CDR1 as LNHDA and CDR2 as SQIVND (reference sequence). V lost 5 bases and J lost 3, with 17 bases in between. The CDR3 sequence is 15 residues long. The CDR3 nucleotides read TGTGCCAGTAGTTTGGGAGGCAGCACCTACTACGAGCAGTACTTC. The encoded protein is CASSLGGSTYYEQYF.

This clonotype was seen more than once but under ten times. The CDR3 sequence is CSARDRRRFYGYTF. In DNA form, the CDR3 reads TGCAGTGCTAGAGATAGGAGAAGGTTCTATGGCTACACCTTC. The rearrangement links TRBV20-1 to TRBJ1-2, with no clear D. Trimming cost V 0 bases and J 4 bases, with 12 bases left between them. The germline gives CDR1 DFQATT, CDR2 SNEGSKA (reference sequence). The CDR3 is 14 amino acids.

The CDR3 sequence: CASTPGQGDFEQYF. As DNA, the CDR3 is TGTGCCAGCACCCCGGGACAGGGGGACTTTGAGCAGTACTTC. The chain combines TRBV27 with TRBJ2-7, with 11 bases lining up with TRBD1. The CDR3 totals 14 residues. V dropped 7 bases and J dropped 7; count of bases not matched to a gene: 9. Germline V CDR1 and CDR2: MNHEY, SMNVEV (reference sequence).

The chain recombines TRBV29-1 with TRBJ1-1; D uncertain. Per germline, CDR1 SQVTM and CDR2 ANQGSEA. V was trimmed by 7 bases and J by 2 bases, leaving 14 bases between them. The CDR3 sequence is 13 residues long. The CDR3 is CSALGPGNTEAFF. In DNA, the CDR3 is TGCAGCGCCCTTGGCCCTGGCAACACTGAAGCTTTCTTT.

This chain links TRBV18 with TRBJ1-3; tentatively, D is TRBD1 (5 bases). Per the germline V gene, CDR1 is KGHSH and CDR2 is LQKENI. The CDR3 consists of 14 residues. V was clipped by 6 bases and J by 4 bases, with 13 bases between them. The CDR3 protein is CASSNGALGNTIYF. For the CDR3, the DNA is TGTGCCAGCTCGAATGGGGCGCTCGGAAACACCATATATTTT.

The gene calls are TRBV9 and TRBJ2-5, with D maybe TRBD2 (5 bases). This CDR3 has 15 amino acids. The V end lost 0 bases, the J end lost 1 base, and 10 bases lay between the germline ends. Germline CDR1 and CDR2: SGDLS and YYNGEE. The DNA for the CDR3 is TGTGCCAGCAGCGTAGGAGGGCATATCCAAGAGACCCAGTACTTC. Protein: CASSVGGHIQETQYF.

The CDR3 sequence: CASSLVRLTDTQYF. DNA for the CDR3: TGTGCCAGCAGCTTAGTTCGCCTCACAGATACGCAGTATTTT. This chain joins TRBV7-2 and TRBJ2-3; the D is unclear. This CDR3 is built from 14 residues. V was shortened by 1 base and J by 2 bases, with 7 bases between the two germline ends. Germline CDR1 and CDR2: SGHTA and FQGNSA.

The rearrangement links TRBV6-5 to TRBJ2-7; perhaps D is TRBD1 or TRBD2 (5 bases each). Trimming took 5 bases from V and 4 from J, leaving 15 bases between them. CDR3 length equals 14 residues. Germline-derived CDR1 and CDR2 are MNHEY and SVGAGI. The CDR3 sequence: CASSPWDGRYEQYF. As DNA, the CDR3 is TGTGCCAGCAGTCCCTGGGACGGACGTTACGAGCAGTACTTC.

The chain uses TRBV12-3 or TRBV12-4 and TRBJ2-1; 11 bases are shared with TRBD2. The V gene end was trimmed by 6 bases and the J gene end by 4 bases; junction bases not matched to a gene: 17. The CDR3 extends over 19 amino acids. CDR3 region: CASRPETVPGTSGYNEQFF. For the CDR3, the DNA is TGTGCCAGCAGACCCGAGACGGTCCCCGGGACTAGCGGATACAATGAGCAGTTCTTC.

The chain employs TRBV12-3 or TRBV12-4 and TRBJ1-1; 10 bases agree with TRBD1. Germline trimming cut 8 bases from V and 4 bases from J; bases unmatched to any gene: 10. This CDR3 has 15 residues. The CDR3 DNA sequence: TGTGCCAGCCTTGGCGACCGGACAGGGGGCACTGAAGCTTTCTTT. Its protein is CASLGDRTGGTEAFF.

The V and J genes are TRBV6-2 or TRBV6-3 and TRBJ2-6, with D possibly TRBD1 on 5 matching bases. The CDR3 runs to 17 residues. The V end was cut by 6 bases, the J end by 2 bases, with 17 bases between. In germline, CDR1 is MNHEY, CDR2 SVGEGT. CDR3: CASRPDSVLTGANVLTF. CDR3 nucleotide sequence: TGTGCCAGCAGACCCGACAGTGTCCTCACTGGGGCCAACGTCCTGACTTTC.

This chain connects TRBV7-2 to TRBJ1-5; D might be TRBD1 (5 bases). Trimming stripped 1 base from V and 6 bases from J, with 19 bases between. The CDR3 contains 17 residues. The germline gives CDR1 SGHTA, CDR2 FQGNSA. This chain's CDR3 is CASSLVHMGGAVQPQHF. CDR3 in DNA: TGTGCCAGCAGCTTAGTTCACATGGGAGGGGCGGTTCAGCCCCAGCATTTT.

The genes are TRBV7-2 and TRBJ1-4; tentative D call: TRBD1 (5 bases). Germline values: CDR1 SGHTA, CDR2 FQGNSA. This CDR3 comprises 15 residues. The V end lost 1 base, the J end lost 8 bases, and 14 bases lay between the germline ends. CDR3 coding DNA: TGTGCCAGCAGCTTAGGCTGGAGGGGTTCCGAAAAACTGTTTTTT. It encodes CASSLGWRGSEKLFF.

This clonotype was counted at least ten times. The genes are TRBV12-3 or TRBV12-4 and TRBJ1-2; no clear D gene. With 5 bases removed from V and 0 bases from J, the gap between germline ends came to 7 bases. The CDR3 runs to 13 residues. Here the CDR3 reads CASSPDSNYGYTF. CDR3 sequence (DNA): TGTGCCAGCAGTCCGGACTCTAACTATGGCTACACCTTC.

This clonotype was seen a few times. This chain joins TRBV7-9 and TRBJ1-1, with unresolved D. The germline CDR1 and CDR2 sequences are SEHNR and FQNEAQ (reference sequence). The length of the CDR3 is 12 residues. The V and J ends lost 7 bases and 9 bases respectively, with 15 bases between them. The CDR3 nucleotides read TGTGCCAGCACCCTCGGGTTCATGAAAGCTTTCTTT. Translated, it gives CASTLGFMKAFF.